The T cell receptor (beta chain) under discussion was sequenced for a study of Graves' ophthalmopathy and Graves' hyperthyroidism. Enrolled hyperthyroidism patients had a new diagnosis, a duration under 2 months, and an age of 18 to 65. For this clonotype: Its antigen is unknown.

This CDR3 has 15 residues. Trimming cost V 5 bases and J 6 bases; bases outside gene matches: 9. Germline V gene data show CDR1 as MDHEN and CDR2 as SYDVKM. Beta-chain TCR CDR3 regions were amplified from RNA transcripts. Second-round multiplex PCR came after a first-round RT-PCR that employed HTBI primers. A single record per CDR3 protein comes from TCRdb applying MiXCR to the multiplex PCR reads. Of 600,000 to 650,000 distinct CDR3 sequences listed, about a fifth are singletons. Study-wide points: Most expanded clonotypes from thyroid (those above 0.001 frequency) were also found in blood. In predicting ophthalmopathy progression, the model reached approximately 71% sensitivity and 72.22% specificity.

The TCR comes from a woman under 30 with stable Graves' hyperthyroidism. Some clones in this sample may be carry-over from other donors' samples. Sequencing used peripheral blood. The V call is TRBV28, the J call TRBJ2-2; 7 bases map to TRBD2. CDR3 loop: CASSPLTAGAGELFF. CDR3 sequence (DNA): TGTGCCAGCAGTCCCTTGACCGCGGGGGCCGGGGAGCTGTTTTTT.